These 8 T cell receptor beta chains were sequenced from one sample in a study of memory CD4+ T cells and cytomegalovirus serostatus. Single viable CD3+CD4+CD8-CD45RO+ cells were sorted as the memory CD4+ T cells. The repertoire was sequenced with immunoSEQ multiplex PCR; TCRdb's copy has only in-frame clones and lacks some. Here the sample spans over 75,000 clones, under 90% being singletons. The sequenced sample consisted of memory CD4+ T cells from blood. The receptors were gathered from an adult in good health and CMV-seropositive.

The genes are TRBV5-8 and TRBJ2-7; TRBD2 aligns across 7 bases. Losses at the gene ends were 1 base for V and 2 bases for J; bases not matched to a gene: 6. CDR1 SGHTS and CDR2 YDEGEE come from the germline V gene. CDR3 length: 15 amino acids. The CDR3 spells CASSLKAGAPYEQYF. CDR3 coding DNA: TGTGCCAGCAGCTTGAAGGCGGGAGCGCCCTACGAGCAGTACTTC.

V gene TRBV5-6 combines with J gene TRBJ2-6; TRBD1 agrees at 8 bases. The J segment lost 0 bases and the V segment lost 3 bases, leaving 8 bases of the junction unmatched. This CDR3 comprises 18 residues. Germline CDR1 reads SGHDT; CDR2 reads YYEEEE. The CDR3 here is CASSYWTGRSSGANVLTF. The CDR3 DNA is TGTGCCAGCAGCTATTGGACAGGGAGAAGCTCTGGGGCCAACGTCCTGACTTTC.

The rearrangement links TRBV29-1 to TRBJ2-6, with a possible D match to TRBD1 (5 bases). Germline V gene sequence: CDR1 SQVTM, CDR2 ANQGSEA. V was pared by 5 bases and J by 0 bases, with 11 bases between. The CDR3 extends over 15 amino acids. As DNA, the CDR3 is TGCAGCGTTCCCACAGGACCCTCTGGGGCCAACGTCCTGACTTTC. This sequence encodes CSVPTGPSGANVLTF.

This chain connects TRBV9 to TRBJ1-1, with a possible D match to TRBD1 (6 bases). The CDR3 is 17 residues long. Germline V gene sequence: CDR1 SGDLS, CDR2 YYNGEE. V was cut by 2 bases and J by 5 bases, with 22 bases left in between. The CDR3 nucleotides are TGTGCCAGCAGCGTCAAGGGGGGACCTACAGGGAGGACTGAAGCTTTCTTT. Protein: CASSVKGGPTGRTEAFF.

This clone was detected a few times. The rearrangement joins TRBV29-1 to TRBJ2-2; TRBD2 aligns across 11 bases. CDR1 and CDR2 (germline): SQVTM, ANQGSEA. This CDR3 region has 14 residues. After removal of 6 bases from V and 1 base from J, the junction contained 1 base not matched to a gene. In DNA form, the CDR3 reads TGCAGCGTCGGGACTAGCGGGAACACCGGGGAGCTGTTTTTT. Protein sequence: CSVGTSGNTGELFF.

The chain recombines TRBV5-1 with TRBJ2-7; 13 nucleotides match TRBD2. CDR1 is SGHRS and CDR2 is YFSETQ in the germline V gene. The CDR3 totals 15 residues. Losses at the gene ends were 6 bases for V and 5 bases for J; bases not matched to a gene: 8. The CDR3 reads CASTLGLAGIDEQYF. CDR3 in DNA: TGCGCCAGCACCCTGGGACTAGCGGGAATCGACGAGCAGTACTTC.

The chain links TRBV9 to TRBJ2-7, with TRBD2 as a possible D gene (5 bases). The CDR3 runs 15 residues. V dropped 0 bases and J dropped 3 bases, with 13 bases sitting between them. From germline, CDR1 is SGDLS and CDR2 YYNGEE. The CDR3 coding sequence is TGTGCCAGCAGCGTAGGCGGAGCGGACGGCTACGAGCAGTACTTC. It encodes CASSVGGADGYEQYF.

CDR3 coding DNA: TGTGCCAGCAGGGGAGGAACCGGATGGAACTACGAGCAGTACTTC. As protein: CASRGGTGWNYEQYF. The gene calls are TRBV2 and TRBJ2-7, with a weak D call TRBD2 (6 bases). The V gene lost 6 bases and the J gene lost 3 bases, with 18 bases spanning the gap. CDR1 is SNHLY, CDR2 FYNNEI, per germline. The CDR3 runs 15 residues.